The T cell receptor (beta chain) under discussion was sequenced for a study of shared clonotypes between healthy human individuals. Study results and limitations: Inspection by rarefaction showed sorted-subset sequencing to be incomplete despite large depth.

The germline V gene encodes CDR1 LNHDA and CDR2 SQIVND (reference sequence). The CDR3 has 13 residues. Produced via immunoSEQ multiplex PCR; TCRdb's table is partial and in-frame only. This table has over 750,000 clones, just over 95% appearing once. A word on this clone: The antigen remains unidentified.

Selected positively for CCR7 and CD45RO-negative, naive CD8 cells excluded terminally differentiated effector memory CD45RA+ cells. V gene TRBV19 combines with J gene TRBJ2-7; D is uncertain. The J call may be in error: the DNA end matches TRBJ2-1 better. The sequencing input was naive CD8+ T cells sorted from blood. The TCR originated in a man between 25 and 39 years old in good health. As DNA, the CDR3 is TGTGCCAGTAGTATGATTGACCACTACGAGCAGTTCTTC. As protein: CASSMIDHYEQFF.